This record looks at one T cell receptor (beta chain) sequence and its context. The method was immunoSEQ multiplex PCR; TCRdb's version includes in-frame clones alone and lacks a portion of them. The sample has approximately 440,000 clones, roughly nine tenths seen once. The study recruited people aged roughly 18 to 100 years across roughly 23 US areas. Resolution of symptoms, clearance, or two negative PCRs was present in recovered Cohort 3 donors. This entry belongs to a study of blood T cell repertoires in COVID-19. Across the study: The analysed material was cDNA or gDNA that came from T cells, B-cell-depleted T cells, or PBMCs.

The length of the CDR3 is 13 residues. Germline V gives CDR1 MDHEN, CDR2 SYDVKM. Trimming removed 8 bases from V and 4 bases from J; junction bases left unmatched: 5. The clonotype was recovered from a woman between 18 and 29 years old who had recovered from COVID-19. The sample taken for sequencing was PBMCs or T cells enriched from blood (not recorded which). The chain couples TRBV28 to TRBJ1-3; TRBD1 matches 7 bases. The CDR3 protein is CASFDREGNTIYF. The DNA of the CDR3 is TGTGCCAGCTTTGACAGGGAAGGAAACACCATATATTTT.